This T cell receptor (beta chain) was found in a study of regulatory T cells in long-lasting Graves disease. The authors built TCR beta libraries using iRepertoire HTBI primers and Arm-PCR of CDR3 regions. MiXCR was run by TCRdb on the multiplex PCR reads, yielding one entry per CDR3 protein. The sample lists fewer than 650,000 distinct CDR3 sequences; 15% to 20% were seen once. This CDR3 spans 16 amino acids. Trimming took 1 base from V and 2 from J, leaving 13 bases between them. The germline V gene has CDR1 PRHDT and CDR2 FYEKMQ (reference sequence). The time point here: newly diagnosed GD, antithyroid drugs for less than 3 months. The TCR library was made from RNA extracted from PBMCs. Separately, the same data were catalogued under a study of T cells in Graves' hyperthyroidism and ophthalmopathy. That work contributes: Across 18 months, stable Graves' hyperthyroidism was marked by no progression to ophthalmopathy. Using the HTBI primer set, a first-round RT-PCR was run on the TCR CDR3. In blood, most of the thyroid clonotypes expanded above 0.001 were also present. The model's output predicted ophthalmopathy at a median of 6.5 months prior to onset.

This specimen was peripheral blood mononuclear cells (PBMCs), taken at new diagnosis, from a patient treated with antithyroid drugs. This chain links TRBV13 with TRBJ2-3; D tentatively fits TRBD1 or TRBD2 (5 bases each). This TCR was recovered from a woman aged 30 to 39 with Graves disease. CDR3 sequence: CASSLVGKGTTDTQYF. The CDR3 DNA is TGTGCCAGCAGCTTAGTAGGAAAAGGGACCACAGATACGCAGTATTTT.